Below, 25 T cell receptor beta chains from the same sample are listed, as sequenced in a study of CD8 T cells in Susac syndrome. Reverse transcription used roughly 0.45 to 1 ug RNA and random hexamers. TCRdb reprocessed the immunoSEQ multiplex PCR reads with MiXCR, giving one entry per CDR3 protein. This table has approximately 280,000 distinct CDR3 sequences, approximately 84% appearing once. What was sequenced was CD8+ T cells from PBMCs. The origin of the receptors is a human donor with multiple sclerosis.

V gene TRBV28 combines with J gene TRBJ2-3; 8 nucleotides match TRBD1. The length of the CDR3 is 13 residues. Per germline, CDR1 MDHEN and CDR2 SYDVKM. V shed 10 bases and J 3 bases; nucleotides not matched to a gene: 6. The CDR3 here is CANQGAGTDTQYF. DNA of the CDR3: TGTGCCAACCAGGGGGCGGGGACAGATACGCAGTATTTT.

The rearrangement joins TRBV7-9 to TRBJ2-1, with 7 bases fitting TRBD1. Germline V gives CDR1 SEHNR, CDR2 FQNEAQ (reference sequence). V gave up 6 bases and J gave up 9 bases; unmatched junction bases: 5. This CDR3 has 12 residues. CDR3 nucleotide sequence: TGTGCCAGCAGGAGACAGGGCGGTGAGCAGTTCTTC. Its protein is CASRRQGGEQFF. Drawing the rest from reference TRBV7-9 and TRBJ2-1, the complete variable domain is DTGVSQNPRHKITKRGQNVTFRCDPISEHNRLYWYRQTLGQGPEFLTYFQNEAQLEKSRLLSDRFSAERPKGSFSTLEIQRTEQGDSAMYLCASRRQGGEQFFGPGTRLTVL.

This chain links TRBV27 with TRBJ2-7, with D possibly matching TRBD2 (6 bases). V was pared by 4 bases and J by 2 bases, with 9 bases between. Germline CDR1 reads MNHEY; CDR2 reads SMNVEV (reference sequence). This CDR3 comprises 13 residues. The CDR3 DNA follows: TGTGCCAGCAGTTGGGCGGGGCCCTACGAGCAGTACTTC. Its translation: CASSWAGPYEQYF.

The rearrangement uses TRBV5-6 and TRBJ1-2, with 7 bases fitting TRBD1. Losses at the gene ends were 7 bases for V and 6 bases for J; bases not matched to a gene: 12. This CDR3 spans 14 amino acids. Germline CDR1 SGHDT, CDR2 YYEEEE. Here the CDR3 reads CASRGGGEKDGYTF. DNA of the CDR3: TGTGCCAGCCGTGGAGGGGGCGAAAAGGATGGCTACACCTTC.

The J gene is TRBJ1-1, the V gene TRBV30, with a possible D match to TRBD1 (5 bases). The CDR3 runs to 15 residues. V dropped 3 bases and J dropped 2 bases, with 16 bases sitting between them. The germline V gene has CDR1 GTSNPN and CDR2 SVGIG (reference sequence). CDR3 protein: CAWSPMAGSNTEAFF. CDR3 nucleotides: TGTGCCTGGAGCCCCATGGCAGGGTCCAACACTGAAGCTTTCTTT.

V and J are TRBV14 and TRBJ1-1; D is perhaps TRBD1 (6 bases). Looked up from germline, CDR1 is SGHDN and CDR2 is FVKESK. The V end was cut by 0 bases, the J end by 0 bases, with 26 bases between. There are 21 residues in the CDR3. The CDR3 bases are TGTGCCAGCAGCCAAGATTGGGTATTGGGGGCCGCGAACCCAATGAACACTGAAGCTTTCTTT. This translates into CASSQDWVLGAANPMNTEAFF. Based on the CDR3 plus reference TRBV14 and TRBJ1-1, the full variable domain is EAGVTQFPSHSVIEKGQTVTLRCDPISGHDNLYWYRRVMGKEIKFLLHFVKESKQDESGMPNNRFLAERTGGTYSTLKVQPAELEDSGVYFCASSQDWVLGAANPMNTEAFFGQGTRLTVV.

The chain couples TRBV11-2 to TRBJ2-3; 8 nucleotides align to TRBD1. Trimming cost V 5 bases and J 3 bases; bases outside gene matches: 13. The germline gives CDR1 SGHAT, CDR2 FQNNGV. The CDR3 totals 17 residues. CDR3 DNA sequence: TGTGCCAGCAGCCCCAACCTGAGACAGGGGAGGACAGATACGCAGTATTTT. Its protein product is CASSPNLRQGRTDTQYF.

The rearrangement links TRBV20-1 to TRBJ2-1; 10 bases are a match to TRBD2. V was pared by 5 bases and J by 0 bases, with 10 bases of the junction left unmatched. CDR3 length equals 17 residues. Looked up from germline, CDR1 is DFQATT and CDR2 is SNEGSKA (reference sequence). CDR3 in DNA: TGCAGTGCTGTGCCGGGACTAGCGAGGAGCTCCTACAATGAGCAGTTCTTC. It encodes CSAVPGLARSSYNEQFF.

The rearrangement uses TRBV20-1 and TRBJ1-2; D is ambiguous. The CDR3 runs 13 residues. CDR1 is DFQATT and CDR2 is SNEGSKA in the germline V gene (reference sequence). V gave up 0 bases and J gave up 5 bases, with 10 bases separating them. For the CDR3, the DNA is TGCAGTGCTAGAGATATCAATGTTTATGGCTACACCTTC. Its translation is CSARDINVYGYTF.

The J gene is TRBJ2-1, the V gene TRBV4-1; weak D call: TRBD1 (6 bases). CDR1 and CDR2 (germline): MGHRA, YSYEKL. This CDR3 contains 17 residues. The V end lost 3 bases, the J end lost 0 bases, and 15 bases lay between the germline ends. The CDR3 sequence is CASSQNQGSYSYNEQFF. As DNA, the CDR3 is TGCGCCAGCAGCCAGAATCAGGGGTCCTACTCCTACAATGAGCAGTTCTTC.

This clonotype has a handful of counts. The chain uses TRBV7-3 and TRBJ2-2, with TRBD2 matching over 10 bases. Trimming took 2 bases from V and 9 from J; bases not matched to a gene: 9. Germline V gives CDR1 SGHTA, CDR2 FQGTGA. The CDR3 contains 16 residues. The CDR3 loop reads CASSLARASGSRELFF. The CDR3 DNA is TGTGCCAGCAGCTTAGCGAGAGCTAGCGGGAGTAGGGAGCTGTTTTTT.

The chain carries TRBV28 and TRBJ1-2; tentatively, D is TRBD1 (5 bases). Per the germline V gene, CDR1 is MDHEN and CDR2 is SYDVKM. The V end lost 6 bases, the J end lost 7 bases, and 15 bases lay between the germline ends. The CDR3 loop spans 13 amino acids. The CDR3 here is CASSLDRDPGYTF. CDR3 nucleotide sequence: TGTGCCAGCAGCCTCGACAGAGACCCTGGCTACACCTTC.

The rearrangement uses TRBV24-1 and TRBJ2-5; 12 nucleotides agree with TRBD1. This CDR3 has 16 residues. CDR1 and CDR2 from the germline V gene are KGHDR and SFDVKD. With 4 bases clipped from V and 10 bases from J, the junction kept 12 bases outside the gene matches. This CDR3 is CATSDPPGQGAVNQYF. The CDR3 DNA reads TGTGCCACCAGTGACCCGCCGGGACAGGGGGCCGTCAACCAGTACTTC.

This chain links TRBV4-2 with TRBJ2-7; 7 nucleotides line up with TRBD2. CDR3 length equals 16 residues. The junction had 5 bases not matched to a gene; V was cut back by 0 bases and J by 0 bases. Per germline, CDR1 LGHNA and CDR2 YNFKEQ. DNA of the CDR3: TGTGCCAGCAGCCAAGATGTGGGAGGGCCCTCCTACGAGCAGTACTTC. This gives the protein CASSQDVGGPSYEQYF.

This clonotype was picked up one time. The V gene is TRBV11-2, the J gene TRBJ2-3, with D maybe TRBD1 (6 bases). V lost 2 bases and J 2 bases, leaving 14 bases between the germline ends. CDR1 is SGHAT, CDR2 FQNNGV, per germline. The CDR3 extends over 16 amino acids. CDR3 sequence reads: CASSLRGLGNTDTQYF. DNA for the CDR3: TGTGCCAGCAGCTTAAGGGGGTTGGGGAACACAGATACGCAGTATTTT.

CDR3 in DNA: TGTGCCAGCAGTCCTGCCGGGACAATCTACGAGCAGTACTTC. This gives the protein CASSPAGTIYEQYF. The rearrangement joins TRBV27 to TRBJ2-7; D is possibly TRBD1 (6 bases). CDR1 is MNHEY, CDR2 SMNVEV, per germline (reference sequence). The length of the CDR3 is 14 residues. Trimming removed 5 bases at V and 3 bases at J, with 14 bases between.

The chain is built from TRBV10-3 and TRBJ2-1; D is perhaps TRBD1 (6 bases). V lost 1 base to trimming and J lost 6 bases, with 22 bases between them. The CDR3 has 18 amino acids. Germline assignment: CDR1 ENHRY and CDR2 SYGVKD. The CDR3 sequence is CAISEWGFVGAGSNEQFF. In DNA, the CDR3 is TGTGCCATCAGTGAGTGGGGATTCGTGGGGGCAGGAAGCAATGAGCAGTTCTTC.

The rearrangement uses TRBV4-1 and TRBJ1-4; unclear D gene. Trimming shortened V by 1 base and J by 7 bases, and 7 bases separated the two germline ends. This CDR3 is 13 amino acids long. Germline V gene data show CDR1 as MGHRA and CDR2 as YSYEKL. As DNA, the CDR3 is TGCGCCAGCAGCCAAGTTGGCTCTGAAAAACTGTTTTTT. Amino acids: CASSQVGSEKLFF.

This chain links TRBV2 with TRBJ1-1; D is ambiguous. From germline, CDR1 is SNHLY and CDR2 FYNNEI. The CDR3 length is 11 residues. Trimming stripped 11 bases from V and 3 bases from J, with 10 bases between. In nucleotides, the CDR3 is TGTGCCGGCACGACGGACACTGAAGCTTTCTTT. Translated: CAGTTDTEAFF.

This clonotype has a single count. The rearrangement uses TRBV27 and TRBJ1-1; no reliable D call. This CDR3 is 13 amino acids long. CDR1 and CDR2 from the germline V gene are MNHEY and SMNVEV (reference sequence). The V end lost 2 bases, the J end lost 4 bases, and 8 bases lay between the germline ends. The CDR3 DNA follows: TGTGCCAGCAGTTTAAGGGTTGGCACTGAAGCTTTCTTT. Residues: CASSLRVGTEAFF.

The chain uses TRBV7-6 and TRBJ2-1; 7 nucleotides match TRBD2. V shed 0 bases and J 12 bases; nucleotides not matched to a gene: 5. The CDR3 covers 13 residues. Per the germline V gene, CDR1 is SGHVS and CDR2 is FNYEAQ. This CDR3 is CASSLAGGLWQFF. In DNA, the CDR3 is TGTGCCAGCAGCTTAGCGGGAGGGCTATGGCAGTTCTTC.

The genes are TRBV20-1 and TRBJ2-7; 9 bases agree with TRBD1. CDR1 is DFQATT and CDR2 is SNEGSKA in the germline V gene (reference sequence). Trimming cost V 1 base and J 1 base; bases outside gene matches: 5. The CDR3 is 15 amino acids. CDR3 region: CSARGRDRVSYEQYF. The DNA for the CDR3 is TGCAGTGCTAGAGGGAGGGACAGGGTTTCCTACGAGCAGTACTTC.

This chain uses TRBV13 with TRBJ2-7; maybe TRBD2 (7 bases). The V end was cut by 5 bases, the J end by 0 bases, with 17 bases between. CDR3 length equals 16 residues. Per the germline V gene, CDR1 is PRHDT and CDR2 is FYEKMQ (reference sequence). The CDR3 loop reads CASSKRGDYFSYEQYF. The CDR3 DNA follows: TGTGCCAGCAGCAAAAGGGGGGACTACTTCTCCTACGAGCAGTACTTC.

This clonotype was seen just once. This chain uses TRBV6-5 with TRBJ2-3; the D gene is possibly TRBD2 (5 bases). CDR1 and CDR2 from the germline V gene are MNHEY and SVGAGI. The V end lost 0 bases, the J end lost 2 bases, and 9 bases lay between the germline ends. CDR3 size: 15 residues. CDR3 bases: TGTGCCAGCAGTTACTCGTCGGGAAACACAGATACGCAGTATTTT. Protein product: CASSYSSGNTDTQYF.

This clonotype has just one count. The CDR3 loop reads CASALMNTGELFF. DNA for the CDR3: TGTGCCAGTGCGTTGATGAACACCGGGGAGCTGTTTTTT. The rearrangement links TRBV19 to TRBJ2-2; D uncertain. This CDR3 has 13 residues. V lost 8 bases and J 1 base, leaving 8 bases between the germline ends. Germline V lookup: CDR1 LNHDA, CDR2 SQIVND (reference sequence).